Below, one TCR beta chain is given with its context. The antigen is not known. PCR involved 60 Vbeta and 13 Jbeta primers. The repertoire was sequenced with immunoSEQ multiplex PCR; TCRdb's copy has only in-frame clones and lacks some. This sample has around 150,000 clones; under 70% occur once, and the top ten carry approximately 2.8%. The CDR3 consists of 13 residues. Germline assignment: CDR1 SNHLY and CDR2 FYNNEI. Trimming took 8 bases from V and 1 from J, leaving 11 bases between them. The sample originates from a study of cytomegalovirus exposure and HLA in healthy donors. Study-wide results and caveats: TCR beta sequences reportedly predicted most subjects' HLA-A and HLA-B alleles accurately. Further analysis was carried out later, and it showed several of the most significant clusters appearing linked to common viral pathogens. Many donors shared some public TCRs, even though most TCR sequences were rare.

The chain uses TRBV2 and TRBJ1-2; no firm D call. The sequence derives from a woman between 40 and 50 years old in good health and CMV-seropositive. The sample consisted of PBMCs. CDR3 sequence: CASVFSLNYGYTF. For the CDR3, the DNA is TGTGCCAGCGTGTTTAGTCTTAACTATGGCTACACCTTC.